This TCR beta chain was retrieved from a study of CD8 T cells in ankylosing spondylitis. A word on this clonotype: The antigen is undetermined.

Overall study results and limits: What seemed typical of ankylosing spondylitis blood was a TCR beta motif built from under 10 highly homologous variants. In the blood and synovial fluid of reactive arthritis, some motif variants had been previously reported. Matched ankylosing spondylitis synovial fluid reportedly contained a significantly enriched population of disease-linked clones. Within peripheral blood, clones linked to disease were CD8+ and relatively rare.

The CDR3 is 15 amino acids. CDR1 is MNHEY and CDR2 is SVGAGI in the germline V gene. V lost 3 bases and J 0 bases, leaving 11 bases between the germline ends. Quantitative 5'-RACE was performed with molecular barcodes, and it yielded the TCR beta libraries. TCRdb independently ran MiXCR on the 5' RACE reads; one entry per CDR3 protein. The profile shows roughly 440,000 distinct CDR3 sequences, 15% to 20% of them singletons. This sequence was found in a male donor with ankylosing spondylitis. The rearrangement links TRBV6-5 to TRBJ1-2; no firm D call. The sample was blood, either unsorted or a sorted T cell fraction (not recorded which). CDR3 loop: CASSYRQGTNYGYTF. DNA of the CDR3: TGTGCCAGCAGTTATAGGCAAGGGACTAACTATGGCTACACCTTC.